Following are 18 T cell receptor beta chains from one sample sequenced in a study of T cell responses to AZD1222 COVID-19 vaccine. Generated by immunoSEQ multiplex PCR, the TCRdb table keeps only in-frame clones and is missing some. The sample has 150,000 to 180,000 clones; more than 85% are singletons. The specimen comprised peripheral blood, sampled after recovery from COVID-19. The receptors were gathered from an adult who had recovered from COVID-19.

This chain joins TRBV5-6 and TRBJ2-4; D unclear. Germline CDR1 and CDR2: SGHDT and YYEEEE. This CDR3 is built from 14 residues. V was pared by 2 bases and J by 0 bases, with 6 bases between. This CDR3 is CASSFVVAKNIQYF. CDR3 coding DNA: TGTGCCAGCAGCTTCGTGGTAGCCAAAAACATTCAGTACTTC.

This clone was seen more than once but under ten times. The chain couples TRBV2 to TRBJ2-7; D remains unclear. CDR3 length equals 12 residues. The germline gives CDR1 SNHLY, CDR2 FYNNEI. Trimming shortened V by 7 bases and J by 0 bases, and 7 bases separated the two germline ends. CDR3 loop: CASIGTSYEQYF. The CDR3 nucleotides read TGTGCCAGCATTGGCACCTCCTACGAGCAGTACTTC.

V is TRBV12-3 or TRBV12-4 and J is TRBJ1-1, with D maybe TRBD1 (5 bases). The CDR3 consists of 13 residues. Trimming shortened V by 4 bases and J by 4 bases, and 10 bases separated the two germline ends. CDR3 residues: CASSWGGGTEAFF. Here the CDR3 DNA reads TGTGCCAGCAGTTGGGGTGGGGGCACTGAAGCTTTCTTT.

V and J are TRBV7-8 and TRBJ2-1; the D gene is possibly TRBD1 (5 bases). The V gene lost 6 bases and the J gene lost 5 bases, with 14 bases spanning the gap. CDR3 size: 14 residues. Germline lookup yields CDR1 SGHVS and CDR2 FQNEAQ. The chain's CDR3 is CASRRTRTDNEQFF. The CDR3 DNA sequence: TGTGCCAGCAGACGGACACGAACCGACAATGAGCAGTTCTTC.

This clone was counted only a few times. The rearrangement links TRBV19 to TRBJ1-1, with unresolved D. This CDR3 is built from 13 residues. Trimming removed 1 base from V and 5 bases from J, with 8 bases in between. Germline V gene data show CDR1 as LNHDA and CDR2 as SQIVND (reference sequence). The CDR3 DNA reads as TGTGCCAGTAGTATAGTGGGAGGGACTGAAGCTTTCTTT. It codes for CASSIVGGTEAFF.

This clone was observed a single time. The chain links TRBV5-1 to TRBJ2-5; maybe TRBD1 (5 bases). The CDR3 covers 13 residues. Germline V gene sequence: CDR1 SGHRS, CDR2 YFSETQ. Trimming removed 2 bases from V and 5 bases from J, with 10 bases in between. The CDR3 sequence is CASSLGVGETQYF. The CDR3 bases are TGCGCCAGCAGCTTAGGGGTGGGTGAGACCCAGTACTTC.

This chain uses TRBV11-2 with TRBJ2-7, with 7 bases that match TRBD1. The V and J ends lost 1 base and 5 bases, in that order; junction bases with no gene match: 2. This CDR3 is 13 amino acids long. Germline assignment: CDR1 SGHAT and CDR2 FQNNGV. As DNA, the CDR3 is TGTGCCAGCAGCTTAGCCGGGACAGACGAGCAGTACTTC. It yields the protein CASSLAGTDEQYF.

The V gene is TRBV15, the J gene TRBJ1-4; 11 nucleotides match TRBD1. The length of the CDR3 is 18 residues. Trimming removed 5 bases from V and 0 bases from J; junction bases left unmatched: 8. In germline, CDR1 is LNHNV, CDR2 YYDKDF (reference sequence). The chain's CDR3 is CATSVRDRGFATNEKLFF. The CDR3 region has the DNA TGTGCCACCAGCGTCCGGGACAGGGGGTTTGCAACTAATGAAAAACTGTTTTTT.

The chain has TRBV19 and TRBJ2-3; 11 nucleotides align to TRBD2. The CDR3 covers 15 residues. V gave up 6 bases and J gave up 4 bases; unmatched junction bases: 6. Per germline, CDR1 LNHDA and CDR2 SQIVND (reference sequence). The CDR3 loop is CASRKTSGTSDTQYF. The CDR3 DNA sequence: TGTGCCAGTAGGAAGACTAGCGGGACCTCAGATACGCAGTATTTT.

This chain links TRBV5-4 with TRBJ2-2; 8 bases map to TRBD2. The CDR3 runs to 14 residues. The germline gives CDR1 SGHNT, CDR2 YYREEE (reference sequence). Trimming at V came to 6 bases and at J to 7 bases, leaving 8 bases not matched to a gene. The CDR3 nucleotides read TGTGCCAGCACCACCCGGGGGGGCCTCGGGGAGCTGTTTTTT. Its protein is CASTTRGGLGELFF.

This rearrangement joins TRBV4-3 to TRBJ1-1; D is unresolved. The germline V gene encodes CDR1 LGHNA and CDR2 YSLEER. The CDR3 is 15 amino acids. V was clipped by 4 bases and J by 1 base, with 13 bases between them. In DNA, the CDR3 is TGCGCCAGCAGCCCCGCCGCGCGTGGGAACACTGAAGCTTTCTTT. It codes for CASSPAARGNTEAFF.

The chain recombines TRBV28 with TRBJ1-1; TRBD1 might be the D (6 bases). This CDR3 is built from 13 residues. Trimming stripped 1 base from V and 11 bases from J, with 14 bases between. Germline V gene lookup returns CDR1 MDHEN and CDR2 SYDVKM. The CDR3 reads CASSLLGAVGAFF. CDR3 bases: TGTGCCAGCAGTTTATTGGGGGCAGTAGGTGCTTTCTTT.

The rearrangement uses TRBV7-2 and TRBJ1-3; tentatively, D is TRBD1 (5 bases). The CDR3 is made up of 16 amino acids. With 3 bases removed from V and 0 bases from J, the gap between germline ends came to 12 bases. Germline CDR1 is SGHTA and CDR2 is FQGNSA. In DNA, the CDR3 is TGTGCCAGCAGCTTGTTAGGGGCCTACTCTGGAAACACCATATATTTT. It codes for CASSLLGAYSGNTIYF.

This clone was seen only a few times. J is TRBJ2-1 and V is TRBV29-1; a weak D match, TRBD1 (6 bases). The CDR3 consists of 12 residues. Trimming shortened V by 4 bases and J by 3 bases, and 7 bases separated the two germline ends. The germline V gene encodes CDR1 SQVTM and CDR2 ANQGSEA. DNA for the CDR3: TGCAGCGTTGTAGGGGGCTACAATGAGCAGTTCTTC. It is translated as CSVVGGYNEQFF.

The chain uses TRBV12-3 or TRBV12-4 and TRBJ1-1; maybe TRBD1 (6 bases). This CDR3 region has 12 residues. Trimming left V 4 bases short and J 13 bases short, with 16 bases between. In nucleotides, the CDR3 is TGTGCCAGCAGTTCATCCGGACAGAGGGGTTTCTTT. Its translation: CASSSSGQRGFF.

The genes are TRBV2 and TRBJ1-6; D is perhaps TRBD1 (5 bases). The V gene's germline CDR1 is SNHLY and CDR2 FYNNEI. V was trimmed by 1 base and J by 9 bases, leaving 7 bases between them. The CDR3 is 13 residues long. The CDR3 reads CASSEEGSSPLHF. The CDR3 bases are TGTGCCAGCAGTGAAGAGGGGAGTTCACCCCTCCACTTT.

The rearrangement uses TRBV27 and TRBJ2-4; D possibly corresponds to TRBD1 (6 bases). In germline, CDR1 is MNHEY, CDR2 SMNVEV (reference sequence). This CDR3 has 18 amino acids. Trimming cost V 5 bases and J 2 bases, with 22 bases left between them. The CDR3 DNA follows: TGTGCCAGCAGTCCCCTTGACAGGCTCTCAGGGACCAAAAACATTCAGTACTTC. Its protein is CASSPLDRLSGTKNIQYF.

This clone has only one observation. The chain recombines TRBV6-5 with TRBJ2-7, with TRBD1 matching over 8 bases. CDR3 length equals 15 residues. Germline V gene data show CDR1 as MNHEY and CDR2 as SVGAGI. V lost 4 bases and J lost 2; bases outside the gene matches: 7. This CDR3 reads CASSFTGGGTYEQYF. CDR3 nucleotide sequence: TGTGCCAGCAGTTTTACAGGGGGTGGCACCTACGAGCAGTACTTC.